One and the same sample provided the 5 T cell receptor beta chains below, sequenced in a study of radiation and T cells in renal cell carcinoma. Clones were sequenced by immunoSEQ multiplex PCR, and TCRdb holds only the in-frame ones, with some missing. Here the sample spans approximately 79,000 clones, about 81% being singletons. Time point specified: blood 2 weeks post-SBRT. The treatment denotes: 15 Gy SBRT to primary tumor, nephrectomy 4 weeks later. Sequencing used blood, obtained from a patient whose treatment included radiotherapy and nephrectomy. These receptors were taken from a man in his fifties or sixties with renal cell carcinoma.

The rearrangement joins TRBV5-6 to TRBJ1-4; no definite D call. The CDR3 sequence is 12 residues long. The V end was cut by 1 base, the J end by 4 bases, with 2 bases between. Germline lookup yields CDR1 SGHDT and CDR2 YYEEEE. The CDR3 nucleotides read TGTGCCAGCAGCTTGATTAATGAAAAACTGTTTTTT. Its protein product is CASSLINEKLFF.

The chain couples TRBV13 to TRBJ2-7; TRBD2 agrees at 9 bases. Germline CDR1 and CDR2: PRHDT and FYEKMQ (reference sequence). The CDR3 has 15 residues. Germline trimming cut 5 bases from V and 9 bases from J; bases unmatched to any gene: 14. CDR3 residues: CASSPRGSGSFGQYF. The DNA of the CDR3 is TGTGCCAGCAGCCCTCGGGGTAGCGGGAGTTTCGGGCAGTACTTC.

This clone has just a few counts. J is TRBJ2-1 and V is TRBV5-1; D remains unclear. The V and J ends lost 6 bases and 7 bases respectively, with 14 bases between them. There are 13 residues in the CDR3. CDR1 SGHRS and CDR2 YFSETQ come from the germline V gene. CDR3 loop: CASTTALENEQFF. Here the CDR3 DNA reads TGCGCCAGCACCACTGCTCTAGAGAATGAGCAGTTCTTC.

The CDR3 loop is CAISGTGVTKNTGELFF. CDR3 bases: TGTGCCATCAGCGGGACAGGAGTTACCAAAAACACCGGGGAGCTGTTTTTT. V and J are TRBV10-3 and TRBJ2-2; 8 nucleotides align to TRBD1. There are 17 residues in the CDR3. Trimming removed 6 bases from V and 2 bases from J; junction bases left unmatched: 11. CDR1 and CDR2 (germline): ENHRY, SYGVKD.

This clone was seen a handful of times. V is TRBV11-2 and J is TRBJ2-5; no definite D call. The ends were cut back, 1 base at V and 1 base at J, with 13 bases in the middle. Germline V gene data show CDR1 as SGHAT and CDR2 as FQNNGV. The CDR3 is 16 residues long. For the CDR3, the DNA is TGTGCCAGCAGCTTAGGTGGAGCCGGCCCCCAAGAGACCCAGTACTTC. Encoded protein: CASSLGGAGPQETQYF.